Following are 27 T cell receptor beta chains from one sample sequenced in a study of shared clonotypes between healthy human individuals (TCRdb year 2020). Libraries were built with the immunoSEQ multiplex PCR assay. In TCRdb, the immuneACCESS table is reduced to in-frame sequences with V and J assigned. These tables do not hold every clone; where another copy was compared, an unresolved V gene accounts for under half, and the others remain unexplained. The sample table lists hundreds of thousands of clones, roughly 79% of them with a count of one. The top ten constitute around 11% of the sample. The sample comprised PBMCs. These receptor sequences come from a woman in her thirties or forties in good health. Some clones in this sample may be carry-over from other donors' samples.

V usage is TRBV7-2 and J usage is TRBJ2-1; possible D gene TRBD2, 6 bases. Germline V gene lookup returns CDR1 SGHTA and CDR2 FQGNSA. The ends were cut back, 5 bases at V and 0 bases at J, with 11 bases in the middle. This CDR3 is built from 15 residues. The CDR3 nucleotides are TGTGCCAGCAGCGAACTAGCAGACTCCTACAATGAGCAGTTCTTC. This encodes CASSELADSYNEQFF.

V is TRBV7-2 and J is TRBJ2-7; 7 nucleotides line up with TRBD1. This CDR3 region has 14 residues. Trimming removed 3 bases from V and 10 bases from J; junction bases left unmatched: 12. Germline V gene lookup returns CDR1 SGHTA and CDR2 FQGNSA. The CDR3 sequence: CASSLDRPPRPQYF. In DNA form, the CDR3 reads TGTGCCAGCAGCTTGGACAGGCCTCCCCGTCCCCAGTACTTC.

This clone was counted at least ten times. J is TRBJ1-2 and V is TRBV28, with 7 bases matching TRBD1. This CDR3 region has 13 residues. V shed 4 bases, J shed 4 bases, and the junction held 3 bases outside the gene matches. Germline CDR1 MDHEN, CDR2 SYDVKM. CDR3 DNA: TGTGCCAGCAGTTACGGGACAGCCTATGGCTACACCTTC. Its protein is CASSYGTAYGYTF.

V usage is TRBV28 and J usage is TRBJ2-2; 9 nucleotides match TRBD2. Germline lookup yields CDR1 MDHEN and CDR2 SYDVKM. This CDR3 region has 15 residues. V shed 5 bases and J 3 bases; nucleotides not matched to a gene: 4. The CDR3 DNA reads as TGTGCCAGCAGTGCCGGCGGGGGGGACACCGGGGAGCTGTTTTTT. As protein: CASSAGGGDTGELFF.

The chain has TRBV28 and TRBJ2-3; 10 bases fit TRBD2. V lost 2 bases to trimming and J lost 4 bases; unmatched junction nucleotides: 6. The length of the CDR3 is 16 residues. Looked up from germline, CDR1 is MDHEN and CDR2 is SYDVKM. The CDR3 loop reads CASSLGLAGVADTQYF. The CDR3 DNA is TGTGCCAGCAGTTTAGGGCTAGCGGGAGTCGCAGATACGCAGTATTTT.

V and J are TRBV18 and TRBJ2-1; 7 bases line up with TRBD2. Trimming took 3 bases from V and 3 from J; bases not matched to a gene: 8. CDR3 length: 16 residues. CDR1 is KGHSH and CDR2 is LQKENI in the germline V gene. The CDR3 DNA reads as TGTGCCAGCTCACCTATGGTTGGGGGGGGCTACAATGAGCAGTTCTTC. Amino acid sequence: CASSPMVGGGYNEQFF.

This clone has a handful of counts. The chain is built from TRBV11-1 and TRBJ1-1; 8 bases map to TRBD1. Per germline, CDR1 SGHAT and CDR2 FQDESV (reference sequence). The V gene end was trimmed by 5 bases and the J gene end by 3 bases; junction bases not matched to a gene: 8. CDR3 size: 15 residues. The CDR3 here is CASSPGDRYYTEAFF. DNA for the CDR3: TGTGCCAGCAGCCCCGGGGACAGGTATTACACTGAAGCTTTCTTT.

The chain recombines TRBV6-5 with TRBJ1-5, with a weak D call TRBD1 (6 bases). Trimming took 6 bases from V and 3 from J, leaving 15 bases between them. Germline V CDR1 and CDR2: MNHEY, SVGAGI. CDR3 size: 15 residues. The CDR3 DNA reads TGTGCCAGCAGCAGAGAACAGGGATTCAATCAGCCCCAGCATTTT. Protein product: CASSREQGFNQPQHF.

This clone is a singleton in its sample. The missing conserved phenylalanine or tryptophan at the end of this CDR3 makes a read error likely. The gene calls are TRBV28 and TRBJ1-2; D is unclear. This CDR3 has 13 amino acids. Trimming shortened V by 8 bases and J by 4 bases, and 14 bases separated the two germline ends. Germline lookup yields CDR1 MDHEN and CDR2 SYDVKM. The CDR3 coding sequence is TGTGCCAGCCTGGCTGCTAAGGGCTATGGCTACACCCTC. Its protein product is CASLAAKGYGYTL.

This sequence joins TRBV18 and TRBJ2-7; the match to TRBD1 covers 8 bases. After removal of 1 base from V and 3 bases from J, the junction contained 8 bases not matched to a gene. The length of the CDR3 is 16 residues. Per the germline V gene, CDR1 is KGHSH and CDR2 is LQKENI. This CDR3 is CASSPRGQGADYEQYF. The CDR3 DNA is TGTGCCAGCTCACCACGGGGGCAGGGGGCAGACTACGAGCAGTACTTC.

This sequence joins TRBV5-1 and TRBJ1-3, with D possibly TRBD1 on 6 matching bases. V dropped 0 bases and J dropped 3 bases, with 10 bases sitting between them. CDR1 SGHRS and CDR2 YFSETQ come from the germline V gene. CDR3 length: 15 amino acids. The DNA of the CDR3 is TGCGCCAGCAGCTTGGAGGCAGGGGATGGAAACACCATATATTTT. Amino acid sequence: CASSLEAGDGNTIYF.

The V call is TRBV5-6, the J call TRBJ2-4; 7 nucleotides line up with TRBD1. Germline V gene sequence: CDR1 SGHDT, CDR2 YYEEEE. CDR3 size: 15 residues. Unmatched junction bases numbered 6, after V lost 4 bases and J lost 2 bases. The CDR3 loop is CASSAATGSKNIQYF. CDR3 in DNA: TGTGCCAGCAGCGCCGCGACAGGGTCCAAAAACATTCAGTACTTC. The full variable domain, completed using reference TRBV5-6 and TRBJ2-4, is DAGVTQSPTHLIKTRGQQVTLRCSPKSGHDTVSWYQQALGQGPQFIFQYYEEEERQRGNFPDRFSGHQFPNYSSELNVNALLLGDSALYLCASSAATGSKNIQYFGAGTRLSVL.

The gene calls are TRBV30 and TRBJ1-5, with D unresolved. There are 12 residues in the CDR3. Germline-derived CDR1 and CDR2 are GTSNPN and SVGIG (reference sequence). The ends were cut back, 2 bases at V and 6 bases at J, with 8 bases in the middle. CDR3 bases: TGTGCCTGGAGTTCCCGAGGTCAGCCCCAGCATTTT. Translated, it gives CAWSSRGQPQHF.

The chain joins TRBV4-1 to TRBJ2-3, with TRBD2 as a possible D gene (6 bases). The V gene's germline CDR1 is MGHRA and CDR2 YSYEKL. This CDR3 is built from 16 residues. Trimming left V 0 bases short and J 2 bases short, with 12 bases between. The CDR3: CASSQDGQGLTDTQYF. The DNA for the CDR3 is TGCGCCAGCAGCCAAGACGGGCAGGGACTCACAGATACGCAGTATTTT.

V usage is TRBV5-6 and J usage is TRBJ2-2, with D maybe TRBD2 (6 bases). This CDR3 has 15 residues. Trimming pared 4 bases from V and 2 bases from J, leaving 12 bases between. In germline, CDR1 is SGHDT, CDR2 YYEEEE. The CDR3 DNA is TGTGCCAGCAGCCGACTAGACTTCAACACCGGGGAGCTGTTTTTT. This translates into CASSRLDFNTGELFF.

The chain recombines TRBV6-5 with TRBJ1-1; D perhaps matches TRBD1 (6 bases). The germline V gene has CDR1 MNHEY and CDR2 SVGAGI. The CDR3 contains 13 residues. Trimming removed 6 bases from V and 4 bases from J, with 12 bases in between. Written as DNA, the CDR3 is TGTGCCAGCAGATCAGGGGTGGTCACTGAAGCTTTCTTT. This sequence encodes CASRSGVVTEAFF.

The genes are TRBV21-1 and TRBJ2-5; the table's D call, TRBD2, has no DNA check behind it. TRBV21-1 is an annotated pseudogene. The CDR3 spans 14 residues. Here the CDR3 DNA reads TGTGCCAGCAGCAAACCCGGGAGACAAGAGACCCAGTACTTC. Its protein product is CASSKPGRQETQYF.

The chain links TRBV18 to TRBJ2-7, with 16 bases identical to TRBD2. The CDR3 runs 18 residues. The germline gives CDR1 KGHSH, CDR2 LQKENI. Losses at the gene ends were 6 bases for V and 4 bases for J; bases not matched to a gene: 12. As DNA, the CDR3 is TGTGCCAGCTCCCCGGGACTAGCGGGAGGGCCTTCTTATTACGAGCAGTACTTC. This gives the protein CASSPGLAGGPSYYEQYF.

This chain links TRBV4-1 with TRBJ1-2; TRBD1 agrees at 10 bases. With 1 base clipped from V and 2 bases from J, the junction kept 7 bases outside the gene matches. The germline gives CDR1 MGHRA, CDR2 YSYEKL. This CDR3 spans 17 amino acids. The CDR3 DNA follows: TGCGCCAGCAGCCAAGGTCCTCGGGACAGGGGAAACTATGGCTACACCTTC. Amino acid sequence: CASSQGPRDRGNYGYTF.

The genes are TRBV5-1 and TRBJ2-3; 9 nucleotides agree with TRBD1. V shed 3 bases and J 6 bases; nucleotides not matched to a gene: 5. Germline V gives CDR1 SGHRS, CDR2 YFSETQ. The CDR3 sequence is 14 residues long. This CDR3 reads CASSWDRVGDTQYF. For the CDR3, the DNA is TGCGCCAGCAGCTGGGACAGGGTGGGGGATACGCAGTATTTT.

This sequence joins TRBV10-1 and TRBJ2-1, with TRBD2 matching over 12 bases. Germline V gene lookup returns CDR1 WNHNN and CDR2 SYGVQD (reference sequence). The length of the CDR3 is 14 residues. J lost 9 bases, V lost 2 bases, and 2 bases had no gene match. The CDR3 spells CASSERTSGVEQFF. CDR3 nucleotides: TGCGCCAGCAGTGAGAGGACTAGCGGGGTTGAGCAGTTCTTC.

This sequence joins TRBV7-2 and TRBJ1-5; D possibly corresponds to TRBD1 (6 bases). The CDR3 loop spans 15 amino acids. Germline V gives CDR1 SGHTA, CDR2 FQGNSA. V shed 5 bases and J shed 4 bases, with 15 bases lying between them. In nucleotides, the CDR3 is TGTGCCAGCAGCCAACAGGGCTCCCCAAATCAGCCCCAGCATTTT. Amino acids: CASSQQGSPNQPQHF.

J is TRBJ1-1 and V is TRBV10-3; unclear D gene. Germline V lookup: CDR1 ENHRY, CDR2 SYGVKD. The ends were cut back, 4 bases at V and 2 bases at J, with 11 bases in the middle. The CDR3 totals 14 residues. The CDR3 coding sequence is TGTGCCATCAGTGGTCGTCGGATCAACACTGAAGCTTTCTTT. Protein product: CAISGRRINTEAFF.

The chain carries TRBV4-3 and TRBJ2-1; D is possibly TRBD2 (6 bases). Trimming took 3 bases from V and 8 from J, leaving 17 bases between them. The germline V gene encodes CDR1 LGHNA and CDR2 YSLEER. The CDR3 extends over 15 amino acids. This CDR3 reads CASSQTRTPLDEQFF. CDR3 in DNA: TGCGCCAGCAGCCAGACTAGAACTCCTTTGGATGAGCAGTTCTTC.

CDR3 sequence reads: CASSAGTDYGYTF. DNA for the CDR3: TGTGCCAGCAGTGCCGGGACAGACTATGGCTACACCTTC. The rearrangement joins TRBV28 to TRBJ1-2, with TRBD1 matching 7 bases. The CDR3 length is 13 residues. After removal of 5 bases from V and 3 bases from J, the junction contained 3 bases not matched to a gene. Per germline, CDR1 MDHEN and CDR2 SYDVKM.

The gene calls are TRBV11-3 and TRBJ2-1; D gene uncertain. Deletions cut 1 base from V and 0 bases from J, with 7 bases between. The CDR3 has 15 amino acids. Per germline, CDR1 SGHNT and CDR2 YENEEA. The CDR3 coding sequence is TGTGCCAGCAGCTTAGGGTCGAGCTCCTACAATGAGCAGTTCTTC. Translation gives CASSLGSSSYNEQFF.

To note about this clone: This sequence may be a read error, since a much larger clone differs from it by one base. This chain links TRBV4-1 with TRBJ1-2; D is perhaps TRBD1 (6 bases). From germline, CDR1 is MGHRA and CDR2 YSYEKL. Trimming removed 6 bases from V and 5 bases from J, with 19 bases in between. This CDR3 has 15 residues. The CDR3 nucleotides read TGCGCCAGCAGGGTGGCTGAGGGGGGGGGTTATGGCTACACCTTC. It specifies CASRVAEGGGYGYTF.